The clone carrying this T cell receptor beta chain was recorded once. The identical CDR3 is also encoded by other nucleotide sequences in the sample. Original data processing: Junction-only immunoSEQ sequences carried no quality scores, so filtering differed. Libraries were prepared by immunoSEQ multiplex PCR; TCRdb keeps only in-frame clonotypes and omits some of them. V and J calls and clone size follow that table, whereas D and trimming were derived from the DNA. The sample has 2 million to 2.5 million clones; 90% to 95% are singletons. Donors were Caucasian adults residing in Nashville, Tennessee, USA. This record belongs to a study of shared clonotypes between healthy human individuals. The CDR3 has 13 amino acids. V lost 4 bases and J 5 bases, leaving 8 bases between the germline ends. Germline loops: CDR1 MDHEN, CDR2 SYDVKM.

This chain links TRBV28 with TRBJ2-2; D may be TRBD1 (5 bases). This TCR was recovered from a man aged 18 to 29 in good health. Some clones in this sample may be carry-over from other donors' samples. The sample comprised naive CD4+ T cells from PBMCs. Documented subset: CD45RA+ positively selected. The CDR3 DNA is TGTGCCAGCAGTTCTCAGGGAACCGGGGAGCTGTTTTTT. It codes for CASSSQGTGELFF.